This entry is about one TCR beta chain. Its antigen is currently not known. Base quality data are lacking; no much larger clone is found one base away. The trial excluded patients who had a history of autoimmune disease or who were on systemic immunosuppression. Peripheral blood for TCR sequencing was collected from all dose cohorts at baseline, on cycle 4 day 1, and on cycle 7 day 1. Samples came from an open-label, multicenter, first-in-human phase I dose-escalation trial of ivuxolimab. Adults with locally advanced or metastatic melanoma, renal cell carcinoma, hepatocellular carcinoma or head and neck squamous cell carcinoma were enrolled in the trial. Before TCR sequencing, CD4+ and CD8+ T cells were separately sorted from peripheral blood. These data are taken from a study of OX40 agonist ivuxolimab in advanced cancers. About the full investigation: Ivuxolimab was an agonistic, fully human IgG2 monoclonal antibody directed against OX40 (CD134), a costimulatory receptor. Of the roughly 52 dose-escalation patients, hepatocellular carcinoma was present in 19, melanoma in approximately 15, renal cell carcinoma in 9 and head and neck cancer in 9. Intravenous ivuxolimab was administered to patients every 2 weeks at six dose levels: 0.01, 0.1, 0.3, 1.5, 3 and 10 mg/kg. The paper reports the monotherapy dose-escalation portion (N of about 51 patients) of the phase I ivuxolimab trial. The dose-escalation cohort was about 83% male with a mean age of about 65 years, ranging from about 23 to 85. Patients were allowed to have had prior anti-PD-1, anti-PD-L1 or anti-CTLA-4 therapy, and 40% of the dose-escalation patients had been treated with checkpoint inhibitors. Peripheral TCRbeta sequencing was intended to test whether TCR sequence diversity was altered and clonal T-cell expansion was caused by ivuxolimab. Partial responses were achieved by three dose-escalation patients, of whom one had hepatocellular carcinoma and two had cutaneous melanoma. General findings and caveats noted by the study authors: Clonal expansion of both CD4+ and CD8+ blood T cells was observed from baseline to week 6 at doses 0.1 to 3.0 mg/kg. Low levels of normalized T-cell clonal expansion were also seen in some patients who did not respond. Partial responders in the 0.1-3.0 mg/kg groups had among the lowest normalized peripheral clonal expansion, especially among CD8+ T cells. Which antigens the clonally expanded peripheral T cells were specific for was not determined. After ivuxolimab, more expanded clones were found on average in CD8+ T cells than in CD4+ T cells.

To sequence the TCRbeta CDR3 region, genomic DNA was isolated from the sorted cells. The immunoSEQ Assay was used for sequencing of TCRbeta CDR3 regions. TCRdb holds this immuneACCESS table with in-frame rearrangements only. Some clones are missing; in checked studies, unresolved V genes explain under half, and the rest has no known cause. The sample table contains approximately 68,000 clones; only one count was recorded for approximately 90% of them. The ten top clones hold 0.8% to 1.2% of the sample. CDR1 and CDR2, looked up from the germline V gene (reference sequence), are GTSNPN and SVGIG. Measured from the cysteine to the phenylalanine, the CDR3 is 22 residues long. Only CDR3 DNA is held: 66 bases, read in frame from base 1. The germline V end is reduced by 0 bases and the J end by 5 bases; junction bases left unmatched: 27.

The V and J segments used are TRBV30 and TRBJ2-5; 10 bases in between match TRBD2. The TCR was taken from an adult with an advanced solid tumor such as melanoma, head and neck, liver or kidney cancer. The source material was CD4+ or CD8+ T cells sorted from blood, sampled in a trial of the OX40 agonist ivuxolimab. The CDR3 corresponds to CAWSVFEWNRGTSVGVLETQYF. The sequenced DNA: TGTGCCTGGAGTGTATTCGAGTGGAACCGGGGGACTAGCGTCGGTGTACTGGAGACCCAGTACTTC.